This section outlines one T cell receptor beta chain sequence together with its context. This clonotype was counted ten times or more. There is no known antigen for this receptor. There are no base qualities to consult, and no much larger clone falls within one base. The sample is drawn from a study of spatial heterogeneity in lung cancer (dated by TCRdb to about 2019). Study-wide context: Beta-chain transcripts were consistently detected in greater numbers than alpha-chain transcripts, which likely reflected higher beta-chain transcript abundance. In the raw uncorrected reads, each unique combination of TCR and UMI appeared on average more than ten times. In non-small cell lung cancer, the study made a quantitative comparison of TCR alpha and beta repertoires among multiple tumor regions, matched nontumor lung and blood. TCR repertoire features were related to nonsynonymous mutation counts determined by whole-exome sequencing of tumor tissue. At surgery, both alpha and beta chains were TCR-sequenced in 200 to 250 tumor regions, 63 to 65 matched nontumor lung samples and a few dozen PBMC samples. Here is what the overall study found, with its caveats: Additional single-cell paired TCR alpha and beta sequencing was considered necessary to confirm, at a functional level, the hypothesis that regional TCRs recognize regional mutations. Ubiquitous expanded tumor TCRs were detected in blood more often at tumor resection than at routine follow-up.

Receptor libraries were prepared by 5' RACE. Sequencer: NextSeq 500. In the TCR library protocol, a unique molecular identifier was attached to each TCR cDNA molecule so that PCR and sequencing errors could be corrected. Under the source paper's analysis protocol: Decombinator tools were used for TCR identification, UMI-based error correction and CDR3 extraction. TCRs above a frequency of 2 per 1,000, corresponding to the top 1% of the tumor frequency distribution, were defined as expanded. Renyi diversity was calculated using the R vegan package after each repertoire was subsampled 100 times to 5,000 TCRs. CDR3 similarity networks were constructed using string-kernel similarity of amino acid triplets, with links drawn between CDR3s whose pairwise similarity was above 0.82. The raw public data were reprocessed by TCRdb itself: fastp quality trimming at Q25, MiXCR clonotype calling, in-frame beta chains only. Identical CDR3 proteins give one entry, which carries the most common genes and DNA. These V and J calls derive from TCRdb rather than the authors' analysis. In all, the sample holds around 24,000 distinct CDR3 sequences, and approximately 7.2% of those were seen once. The biggest ten clones account for approximately 15% of the sample.

The meaning of the sample's time point label: sample taken at primary tumor resection. Without any cell sorting, TCR sequencing was performed on whole RNA extracted either from tumor and nontumor lung tissue or from cryopreserved PBMC samples. Samples were obtained from about 69 patients with early-stage, untreated non-small cell lung cancer from the lung TRACERx cohort. Only patients for whom sufficient RNA was available from at least two tumor regions were selected for TCR sequencing. Including cysteine and phenylalanine, the CDR3 has 17 amino acids. Only the CDR3 DNA is retained, 51 bases long and in frame from the first base. The germline V gene (reference sequence) provides CDR1 DFQATT and CDR2 SNEGSKA. V ends up 0 bases short and J 3 bases short, with an unmatched junction base count of 14.

The sample in question was PBMCs, obtained at surgery. The receptor was isolated from a male donor with early-stage non-small cell lung cancer. The chain couples TRBV20-1 to TRBJ2-7; a stretch of 7 junction bases matches TRBD1. The CDR3 protein: CSARDLRGQTSLYEQYF. At the DNA level, the sequence is TGCAGTGCTAGAGATTTACGGGGACAGACCAGTCTCTACGAGCAGTACTTC.